One sample yielded the 19 T cell receptor beta chains listed below, sequenced in a study of T cell responses to AZD1222 COVID-19 vaccine. Using immunoSEQ multiplex PCR, the repertoire was profiled, and TCRdb retains in-frame clones only, with some absent. The data contain roughly 120,000 clones, roughly 90% of them singletons. The specimen was peripheral blood, collected on day 0 of AZD1222 vaccination. Receptor source: an adult in good health.

This clone showed up just a few times. The chain has TRBV28 and TRBJ1-4; D is unresolved. Trimming stripped 6 bases from V and 3 bases from J, with 11 bases between. The CDR3 has 14 amino acids. Per germline, CDR1 MDHEN and CDR2 SYDVKM. CDR3 residues: CASSDRAANEKLFF. The CDR3 DNA reads as TGTGCCAGCAGCGACCGAGCGGCTAATGAAAAACTGTTTTTT.

The V and J genes are TRBV5-6 and TRBJ2-2, with D perhaps TRBD2 (6 bases). The V and J ends lost 7 bases and 1 base respectively, with 17 bases between them. The CDR3 has 16 residues. Germline assignment: CDR1 SGHDT and CDR2 YYEEEE. CDR3 in DNA: TGTGCCAGCGGGGGTTGGGGACTGAAGAACACCGGGGAGCTGTTTTTT. It specifies CASGGWGLKNTGELFF.

Here the CDR3 reads CASSYLAGGRNEQFF. The CDR3 coding sequence is TGTGCCAGCAGTTATCTAGCGGGGGGGCGCAATGAGCAGTTCTTC. The J gene is TRBJ2-1, the V gene TRBV6-5; 12 nucleotides agree with TRBD2. Trimming cost V 3 bases and J 6 bases; bases outside gene matches: 3. CDR1 is MNHEY, CDR2 SVGAGI, per germline. This CDR3 has 15 residues.

The CDR3, as DNA: TGTGCCAGTAGTACCCGGGGACAGGGGTCGCTTGAAGCTTTCTTT. Protein sequence: CASSTRGQGSLEAFF. The chain recombines TRBV19 with TRBJ1-1; 10 bases fit TRBD1. The J segment lost 7 bases and the V segment lost 4 bases, leaving 9 bases of the junction unmatched. Looked up from germline, CDR1 is LNHDA and CDR2 is SQIVND (reference sequence). The CDR3 loop spans 15 amino acids.

V and J are TRBV18 and TRBJ2-5; no firm D call. Per the germline V gene, CDR1 is KGHSH and CDR2 is LQKENI. The length of the CDR3 is 12 residues. The V end lost 2 bases, the J end lost 3 bases, and 4 bases lay between the germline ends. CDR3 sequence: CASSPVEETQYF. As DNA, the CDR3 is TGTGCCAGCTCACCAGTCGAAGAGACCCAGTACTTC.

This clone was counted once. J is TRBJ1-3 and V is TRBV9; D is unresolved. The CDR3 loop spans 13 amino acids. Germline lookup yields CDR1 SGDLS and CDR2 YYNGEE. Trimming removed 4 bases at V and 5 bases at J, with 10 bases between. CDR3 residues: CASSSNPRNTIYF. The CDR3 nucleotides are TGTGCCAGCAGCTCAAATCCTCGAAACACCATATATTTT.

The gene calls are TRBV10-3 and TRBJ1-3; D remains ambiguous. V was cut by 3 bases and J by 0 bases, with 6 bases left in between. CDR3 length: 14 residues. The germline V gene has CDR1 ENHRY and CDR2 SYGVKD. The CDR3 DNA reads TGTGCCATCAGTGATTTGCTCTCTGGAAACACCATATATTTT. The encoded protein is CAISDLLSGNTIYF.

The chain carries TRBV29-1 and TRBJ1-2; TRBD1 aligns across 8 bases. This CDR3 comprises 13 residues. V trimming: 7 bases; J trimming: 5 bases; junction bases outside the gene matches: 9. Germline V lookup: CDR1 SQVTM, CDR2 ANQGSEA. CDR3 bases: TGCAGCGCAGGACAGGGAAGTGGGTATGGCTACACCTTC. Translation gives CSAGQGSGYGYTF.

The chain links TRBV19 to TRBJ1-5, with a weak D call TRBD1 (5 bases). Germline V gene lookup returns CDR1 LNHDA and CDR2 SQIVND (reference sequence). Trimming took 2 bases from V and 4 from J, leaving 6 bases between them. The CDR3 extends over 13 amino acids. DNA for the CDR3: TGTGCCAGTAGTATACGGGGGAATCAGCCCCAGCATTTT. Protein product: CASSIRGNQPQHF.

The gene calls are TRBV19 and TRBJ1-4; 7 bases match TRBD1. The junction had 7 bases not matched to a gene; V was cut back by 7 bases and J by 5 bases. Germline CDR1 is LNHDA and CDR2 is SQIVND (reference sequence). This CDR3 spans 14 amino acids. Here the CDR3 reads CASNPQGSNEKLFF. CDR3 coding DNA: TGTGCCAGTAACCCACAGGGGTCAAATGAAAAACTGTTTTTT.

The chain recombines TRBV5-1 with TRBJ1-2; 7 positions agree with TRBD1. CDR1 is SGHRS and CDR2 is YFSETQ in the germline V gene. With 2 bases clipped from V and 4 bases from J, the junction kept 5 bases outside the gene matches. This CDR3 comprises 14 residues. CDR3 region: CASSFSQGGYGYTF. The CDR3 nucleotides read TGCGCCAGCAGCTTCTCTCAGGGGGGCTATGGCTACACCTTC.

The chain recombines TRBV28 with TRBJ2-5, with D perhaps matching TRBD2 (5 bases). The CDR3 consists of 11 residues. The V gene lost 8 bases and the J gene lost 5 bases, with 9 bases spanning the gap. Germline V gives CDR1 MDHEN, CDR2 SYDVKM. CDR3 residues: CASSSSETQYF. The CDR3 region has the DNA TGTGCCAGCTCTAGCTCGGAGACCCAGTACTTC.

This chain uses TRBV3-1 (or the pseudogene TRBV3-2) with TRBJ1-3; 8 nucleotides line up with TRBD1. CDR3 size: 17 residues. V was clipped by 3 bases and J by 3 bases; unmatched bases: 10. Germline V gives CDR1 LGHDT, CDR2 YNNKEL (reference sequence). The CDR3 sequence is CASSHLSAGGSGNTIYF. CDR3 in DNA: TGTGCCAGCAGCCACCTGAGCGCAGGGGGCAGTGGAAACACCATATATTTT.

The rearrangement joins TRBV13 to TRBJ2-7, with D tentatively TRBD1 (5 bases). The CDR3 is 15 amino acids. From germline, CDR1 is PRHDT and CDR2 FYEKMQ (reference sequence). The ends were cut back, 4 bases at V and 0 bases at J, with 13 bases in the middle. CDR3 DNA sequence: TGTGCCAGCAGCTCCCGGACATCGAGCTCCTACGAGCAGTACGTC. Translation gives CASSSRTSSSYEQYV.

The rearrangement uses TRBV10-3 and TRBJ2-1, with 16 bases that match TRBD2. The ends lost 0 bases at V and 13 bases at J; junction bases unmatched: 6. The CDR3 length is 16 residues. The germline V gene encodes CDR1 ENHRY and CDR2 SYGVKD. The DNA for the CDR3 is TGTGCCATCAGTGAGTCGGGACTAGCGGGGGGGCTCGTTCAGTTCTTC. Translating it yields CAISESGLAGGLVQFF.

The chain has TRBV25-1 and TRBJ1-5, with 9 bases lining up with TRBD1. J gave up 3 bases and V 3 bases, and 6 bases lay outside the gene matches. Germline V gene data show CDR1 as MGHDK and CDR2 as SYGVNS. The CDR3 is 16 amino acids. CDR3 sequence reads: CASSDSTGGPNQPQHF. CDR3 nucleotides: TGTGCCAGCAGTGATTCGACAGGGGGACCCAATCAGCCCCAGCATTTT.

In the case of this clone: At one boundary the junction diverges from the germline segment, which might be a read error. The rearrangement uses TRBV5-1 and TRBJ1-1; D gene uncertain. The CDR3 consists of 13 residues. Germline V gives CDR1 SGHRS, CDR2 YFSETQ. The CDR3 loop is CASRLARTDRAFF. DNA for the CDR3: TGCGCCAGCAGATTGGCCCGGACGGACCGAGCTTTCTTT.

The J gene is TRBJ1-6, the V gene TRBV6-5; 7 bases agree with TRBD1. CDR3 size: 15 residues. Germline V lookup: CDR1 MNHEY, CDR2 SVGAGI. V trimming: 6 bases; J trimming: 9 bases; junction bases outside the gene matches: 11. This CDR3 is CASRFQGGGGSPLHF. The CDR3 bases are TGTGCCAGCAGATTCCAGGGAGGGGGCGGTTCACCCCTCCACTTT.

The chain employs TRBV9 and TRBJ1-2; D unresolved. Germline CDR1 and CDR2: SGDLS and YYNGEE. The V end lost 0 bases, the J end lost 5 bases, and 20 bases lay between the germline ends. CDR3 size: 17 residues. The CDR3 sequence: CASSVATTQVSTYGYTF. The DNA of the CDR3 is TGTGCCAGCAGCGTAGCTACCACCCAGGTTAGCACGTATGGCTACACCTTC.